This T cell receptor (beta chain) came from a study of CD8 T cells in Susac syndrome. Study details: At blood draw, Susac syndrome patients were therapy-naive, on corticosteroids, or on intravenous immunoglobulin alone.

TEMRA cells underwent FACS enrichment and CD8+ and CD4+ T cells underwent negative isolation. Reverse transcription of about 0.5 to 1 ug RNA used random hexamers. TCRdb independently ran MiXCR on the immunoSEQ multiplex PCR reads; one entry per CDR3 protein. The table lists approximately 190,000 distinct CDR3 sequences, approximately 96% of them singletons. Trimming stripped 7 bases from V and 8 bases from J, with 11 bases between. CDR3 length equals 11 residues. Germline CDR1 MDHEN, CDR2 SYDVKM. This chain connects TRBV28 to TRBJ1-2; no definite D call. This TCR derives from a human donor with Susac syndrome. Material for sequencing was CD4+ T cells from PBMCs. The DNA for the CDR3 is TGTGCCAGCATGGCGGCGGTGGGCTACACCTTC. Translating gives CASMAAVGYTF.